The next 17 T cell receptor beta chains were all read from a single sample in a study of CD8+CD57+ T cells in acquired aplastic anemia. Template material for TCR beta VDJ and CDR3 profiling consisted of genomic DNA. Via MiXCR, TCRdb re-called the reads, giving one row per CDR3 protein. The sample records some 200,000 distinct CDR3 sequences, almost 50% being singletons. Previously, flow cytometry had revealed CD8+CD57+ cell expansion in the patients chosen for sequencing. Sequenced input: sorted CD4+, CD8+, or CD8+CD57+ T cells (not recorded which) from PBMCs. The receptors come from a human donor with aplastic anemia.

This clonotype was recorded a few times. The V call is TRBV5-5, the J call TRBJ2-7, with 8 bases identical to TRBD2. Germline V CDR1 and CDR2: SGHKS, YYEKEE (reference sequence). This CDR3 has 16 residues. After removal of 0 bases from V and 3 bases from J, the junction contained 8 bases not matched to a gene. CDR3 sequence reads: CASSLASSGLYYEQYF. The CDR3 nucleotides are TGTGCCAGCAGCTTGGCCTCTAGCGGGTTATACTACGAGCAGTACTTC.

In this sample, this clonotype turned up many times. V is TRBV6-5 and J is TRBJ2-3; D gene uncertain. The germline CDR1 and CDR2 sequences are MNHEY and SVGAGI. V lost 5 bases and J 2 bases, leaving 14 bases between the germline ends. CDR3 length equals 15 residues. This CDR3 is CASSLQPDNTDTQYF. CDR3 bases: TGTGCCAGCAGTCTTCAGCCTGACAACACAGATACGCAGTATTTT.

On this clonotype: One end of the junction is discordant with germline, which a read error may explain. This chain uses TRBV7-8 with TRBJ1-6; no clear D. This CDR3 is 15 amino acids long. Germline V gene lookup returns CDR1 SGHVS and CDR2 FQNEAQ. CDR3 region: CASSQGNHYNAPLHF. CDR3 sequence (DNA): TGTGCCAGCAGCCAAGGGAACCACTATAATGCACCCCTCCACTTT.

The table lists this clonotype with many counts. The chain joins TRBV6-1 to TRBJ1-6, with D tentatively TRBD1 (5 bases). CDR1 and CDR2 from the germline V gene are MNHNS and SASEGT. This CDR3 contains 15 residues. Trimming pared 8 bases from V and 9 bases from J, leaving 20 bases between. CDR3 protein: CASWGGTANTSPLHF. CDR3 coding DNA: TGTGCCAGCTGGGGGGGGACTGCCAATACTTCACCCCTCCACTTT.

The rearrangement links TRBV2 to TRBJ1-5; D is unclear. Trimming took off 7 bases at V and 7 bases at J, with 14 bases between the two ends. Germline CDR1 reads SNHLY; CDR2 reads FYNNEI. CDR3 length: 13 amino acids. DNA for the CDR3: TGTGCCAGCACGGGATGGGAAGGGCAGCCCCAGCATTTT. Protein: CASTGWEGQPQHF.

In DNA, the CDR3 is TGTGCCAGCAGTGAACGGACAGGGCCGTACTACGAGCAGTACTTC. As protein: CASSERTGPYYEQYF. The V and J genes are TRBV6-1 and TRBJ2-7, with TRBD1 identical over 8 bases. This CDR3 contains 15 residues. J was trimmed by 3 bases and V by 2 bases; bases with no gene match: 6. CDR1 is MNHNS and CDR2 is SASEGT in the germline V gene.

This clonotype was counted at least ten times. The chain uses TRBV19 and TRBJ2-5; TRBD2 might be the D (7 bases). V lost 5 bases, J lost 10 bases, and 23 bases lay in between. Germline V lookup: CDR1 LNHDA, CDR2 SQIVND (reference sequence). This CDR3 spans 15 amino acids. The chain's CDR3 is CASSPRTRGGWVQYF. The CDR3, as DNA: TGTGCCAGTAGTCCCAGGACTAGAGGGGGTTGGGTCCAGTACTTC.

The chain joins TRBV20-1 to TRBJ2-5, with D possibly TRBD1 on 5 matching bases. Trimming stripped 0 bases from V and 3 bases from J, with 11 bases between. Germline-derived CDR1 and CDR2 are DFQATT and SNEGSKA (reference sequence). CDR3 length equals 14 residues. CDR3 DNA: TGCAGTGCTAGAGATCCCCGCAGGGAAGAGACCCAGTACTTC. Protein: CSARDPRREETQYF.

Remarks on this clonotype: A clone one base away is much larger, so this may be a read error. This chain joins TRBV11-2 and TRBJ2-7, with 7 positions matching TRBD2. Unmatched junction bases numbered 1, after V lost 3 bases and J lost 2 bases. The CDR3 loop spans 13 amino acids. Germline CDR1 is SGHAT and CDR2 is FQNNGV. In nucleotides, the CDR3 is TGTGCCAGCAGCTTCGGGGGGACCTACGAGCAGTACTTC. Amino acids: CASSFGGTYEQYF.

This clonotype was detected many times. J is TRBJ1-6 and V is TRBV12-3 or TRBV12-4; the match to TRBD1 covers 7 bases. V dropped 4 bases and J dropped 7; count of bases not matched to a gene: 7. There are 15 residues in the CDR3. The CDR3 sequence is CASSSRDRSNSPLHF. The CDR3 nucleotides read TGTGCCAGCAGTTCTCGGGACAGATCGAATTCACCCCTCCACTTT.

The gene calls are TRBV14 and TRBJ2-1, with D maybe TRBD1 (6 bases). The germline V gene encodes CDR1 SGHDN and CDR2 FVKESK. The CDR3 is made up of 14 amino acids. Deletions cut 4 bases from V and 5 bases from J, with 12 bases between. The CDR3 reads CASSPWTADNEQFF. The CDR3 DNA reads as TGTGCCAGCAGCCCGTGGACAGCTGACAATGAGCAGTTCTTC.

The V and J genes are TRBV7-2 and TRBJ1-6, with 9 bases that match TRBD1. V lost 5 bases and J lost 9; bases outside the gene matches: 5. CDR1 is SGHTA and CDR2 is FQGNSA in the germline V gene. The CDR3 has 14 amino acids. The CDR3 is CASSPVTGGSPLHF. The CDR3 DNA reads as TGTGCCAGCAGCCCGGTGACAGGGGGTTCACCCCTCCACTTT. Variable domain in full (rest from reference TRBV7-2 and TRBJ1-6): GAGVSQSPSNKVTEKGKDVELRCDPISGHTALYWYRQSLGQGLEFLIYFQGNSAPDKSGLPSDRFSAERTGGSVSTLTIQRTQQEDSAVYLCASSPVTGGSPLHFGNGTRLTVT.

This clonotype was counted at least ten times. This sequence joins TRBV2 and TRBJ2-2; 8 bases are shared with TRBD1. The CDR3 contains 13 residues. Germline loops: CDR1 SNHLY, CDR2 FYNNEI. Trimming at V came to 6 bases and at J to 7 bases, leaving 4 bases not matched to a gene. The CDR3 region is CASRYRGDGELFF. CDR3 sequence (DNA): TGTGCCAGCAGATACAGGGGGGACGGGGAGCTGTTTTTT.

The chain combines TRBV19 with TRBJ2-7; D unclear. In germline, CDR1 is LNHDA, CDR2 SQIVND (reference sequence). CDR3 length: 12 amino acids. V gave up 10 bases and J gave up 0 bases, with 10 bases separating them. The CDR3, as DNA: TGTGCCACTCTGGACGGCTCCTACGAGCAGTACTTC. This translates into CATLDGSYEQYF.

This clonotype has more than one count but fewer than ten. CDR3 sequence reads: CSASDGGAGYEQFF. The CDR3 bases are TGCAGTGCTAGTGACGGGGGGGCAGGCTATGAGCAGTTCTTC. The rearrangement links TRBV20-1 to TRBJ2-1; 8 nucleotides line up with TRBD2. This CDR3 comprises 14 residues. Germline lookup yields CDR1 DFQATT and CDR2 SNEGSKA (reference sequence). V was pared by 3 bases and J by 8 bases, with 9 bases of the junction left unmatched.

Note on this clonotype: This may be a read error: a much more frequent sequence differs by one nucleotide. The J gene is TRBJ2-5, the V gene TRBV10-3; unclear D gene. This CDR3 region has 12 residues. CDR1 is ENHRY, CDR2 SYGVKD, per germline. V gave up 10 bases and J gave up 11 bases, with 20 bases separating them. DNA for the CDR3: TGTGCCAGCAGCACCTCGCGTAGTGAGCAGTACTTC. Amino acids: CASSTSRSEQYF.

In its sample, this clonotype was seen once. The chain couples TRBV7-9 to TRBJ2-7, with TRBD1 identical over 11 bases. Germline V CDR1 and CDR2: SEHNR, FQNEAQ (reference sequence). The CDR3 spans 17 residues. V was clipped by 9 bases and J by 3 bases; unmatched bases: 16. The CDR3 protein is CARGQGVANHYHYEQYF. The CDR3 bases are TGTGCCAGGGGACAGGGGGTAGCGAACCACTATCACTACGAGCAGTACTTC. The full variable domain, completed using reference TRBV7-9 and TRBJ2-7, is DTGVSQNPRHKITKRGQNVTFRCDPISEHNRLYWYRQTLGQGPEFLTYFQNEAQLEKSRLLSDRFSAERPKGSFSTLEIQRTEQGDSAMYLCARGQGVANHYHYEQYFGPGTRLTVT.